The 31 T cell receptor beta chains below come from one sample, sequenced in a study of tumor-infiltrating lymphocytes in primary liver carcinoma. Total RNA amounting to roughly 450 ng was the source from which TCR beta cDNA was made with a constant-region primer. ARM-PCR was slightly modified, and three nested multiplex PCR rounds with it gave rise to the TCR beta libraries. Each of the first two PCR rounds ran approximately 11 cycles with TRBV1-TRBV30 forward and C-beta reverse primers. TCRdb re-derived calls from the multiplex PCR reads in MiXCR, one entry per CDR3 protein. The sample has 250,000 to 350,000 distinct CDR3 sequences; almost 60% are singletons. The study extracted blood RNA from unsorted whole blood and also extracted germline DNA. Sequencing used peripheral blood. The receptor source for this set is a woman aged 30 to 39 with primary liver carcinoma and hepatitis B virus infection.

The chain combines TRBV7-9 with TRBJ2-1, with D unresolved. V lost 4 bases and J lost 9, with 19 bases in between. This CDR3 comprises 15 residues. The V gene's germline CDR1 is SEHNR and CDR2 FQNEAQ (reference sequence). The CDR3 DNA reads TGTGCCAGCAGCTCGACCCGCGCGCCGGATAGTGAGCAGTTCTTC. Protein: CASSSTRAPDSEQFF.

This clonotype was seen many times. This CDR3 is CASSQEPDSNQPQHF. CDR3 nucleotides: TGCGCCAGCAGCCAAGAACCGGACTCCAATCAGCCCCAGCATTTT. This sequence joins TRBV4-1 and TRBJ1-5; no definite D call. CDR3 size: 15 residues. V lost 0 bases and J lost 3, with 9 bases in between. Germline CDR1 and CDR2: MGHRA and YSYEKL.

The chain joins TRBV11-2 to TRBJ1-2; perhaps TRBD1 as D (5 bases). V shed 5 bases and J shed 7 bases, with 17 bases lying between them. The length of the CDR3 is 14 residues. Germline V gene data show CDR1 as SGHAT and CDR2 as FQNNGV. The CDR3 sequence: CASSPGGTYAGYTF. For the CDR3, the DNA is TGTGCCAGCAGCCCCGGGGGTACATACGCTGGCTACACCTTC.

A word on this clonotype: Germline is not matched at one junction end, which may reflect a read error. The DNA for the CDR3 is TGTGCCAGCTTATTAGCCAACATCGGGGAGCTGTTTTTT. This translates into CASLLANIGELFF. The J gene is TRBJ2-2, the V gene TRBV12-3 or TRBV12-4; D not resolved. The CDR3 contains 13 residues.

The chain uses TRBV12-3 or TRBV12-4 and TRBJ2-5, with TRBD2 identical over 8 bases. This CDR3 contains 15 residues. The V and J ends lost 5 bases and 3 bases, in that order; junction bases with no gene match: 8. CDR3 sequence (DNA): TGTGCCAGCAGTACAGACCAACTAGCGGAAGAGACCCAGTACTTC. Protein: CASSTDQLAEETQYF.

This clonotype was seen only a few times. V and J are TRBV6-1 and TRBJ2-5; no firm D call. V was trimmed by 2 bases and J by 5 bases, leaving 6 bases between them. This CDR3 has 12 residues. Germline V gene sequence: CDR1 MNHNS, CDR2 SASEGT. Written as DNA, the CDR3 is TGTGCCAGCAGTGAATGGTCCGAGACCCAGTACTTC. Protein: CASSEWSETQYF.

A note on this clonotype: It may be a read error: a sequence one base away is much more abundant. The chain recombines TRBV6-6 with TRBJ1-5; D remains ambiguous. The germline gives CDR1 MNHNY, CDR2 SVGAGI (reference sequence). The CDR3 runs to 16 residues. CDR3 DNA: TGTGTCAGCAGTTCCCTTGGGGTGTATAGCAATCAGCCCCAGCATTTT. It is translated as CVSSSLGVYSNQPQHF.

This clonotype has just a few counts. The junction departs from germline at one end; a sequencing error may be responsible. The V and J genes are TRBV6-5 and TRBJ1-1, with 10 bases aligning to TRBD1. The germline CDR1 and CDR2 sequences are MNHEY and SVGAGI. CDR3 length: 17 amino acids. The CDR3 DNA follows: TGTGCCAGCAGTTACCGCACCGGGACAGGGGTGAATACTGAAGCTTTCTTT. Protein: CASSYRTGTGVNTEAFF.

With respect to this clonotype: At one end the junction does not follow the germline gene, possibly because of a read error. CDR3 in DNA: TGTGCCAACAGCGCCCAGCGGGAGGCTCTAGGGACAGATACGCAGTATTTT. This encodes CANSAQREALGTDTQYF. The V gene is TRBV7-8, the J gene TRBJ2-3; 9 bases line up with TRBD2. The CDR3 loop spans 17 amino acids. Germline assignment: CDR1 SGHVS and CDR2 FQNEAQ.

This clonotype has a count of ten or more. The chain joins TRBV12-5 to TRBJ2-5; 8 nucleotides line up with TRBD2. CDR1 is LGHNT and CDR2 is FRNRAP in the germline V gene. After removal of 6 bases from V and 5 bases from J, the junction contained 5 bases not matched to a gene. The CDR3 extends over 13 amino acids. The CDR3 DNA reads as TGTGCTAGTGGCGCTCGACTAGCGGAGACCCAGTACTTC. Translation gives CASGARLAETQYF.

This clonotype came up a few times. The rearrangement uses TRBV12-3 or TRBV12-4 and TRBJ1-2, with 7 nucleotides matching TRBD1. The ends lost 5 bases at V and 3 bases at J; junction bases unmatched: 9. CDR3 length: 15 residues. The DNA for the CDR3 is TGTGCCAGCAGTCTGCGGGACAGCGACTACTATGGCTACACCTTC. This gives the protein CASSLRDSDYYGYTF.

This clonotype showed up many times. J is TRBJ2-1 and V is TRBV6-2 or TRBV6-3, with D uncertain. V lost 0 bases and J lost 6, with 3 bases in between. This CDR3 region has 12 residues. The V gene's germline CDR1 is MNHEY and CDR2 SVGEGT. Here the CDR3 DNA reads TGTGCCAGCAGTTACTCTCCCAATGAGCAGTTCTTC. Its translation: CASSYSPNEQFF.

This clonotype was observed a few times. The chain links TRBV14 to TRBJ2-1; D is ambiguous. From germline, CDR1 is SGHDN and CDR2 FVKESK. The CDR3 covers 13 residues. V lost 5 bases to trimming and J lost 4 bases, with 9 bases between them. The CDR3 protein is CASSGLRYNEQFF. The CDR3, as DNA: TGTGCCAGCAGCGGTCTCAGGTACAATGAGCAGTTCTTC.

In its sample, this clonotype was seen once. This chain joins TRBV7-9 and TRBJ2-1; D is undetermined. The germline CDR1 and CDR2 sequences are SEHNR and FQNEAQ (reference sequence). Trimming cost V 1 base and J 9 bases, with 7 bases left between them. The CDR3 sequence is 12 residues long. The CDR3 protein is CASSLGLPEQFF. The CDR3 DNA reads as TGTGCCAGCAGCTTAGGATTACCTGAGCAGTTCTTC.

As to this clonotype: Possible read error: a much larger clone is one base away. J is TRBJ2-7 and V is TRBV12-3 or TRBV12-4; 10 nucleotides match TRBD2. The CDR3 covers 15 residues. The CDR3 sequence: CASSSRTSGTYGQYF. DNA for the CDR3: TGTGCCAGCAGCTCTCGGACTAGCGGAACCTACGGGCAGTACTTC.

About this clonotype itself: This may arise from a read error, as a much more abundant clone is one base away. The chain recombines TRBV14 with TRBJ2-3, with D tentatively TRBD2 (6 bases). The CDR3 covers 13 residues. Looked up from germline, CDR1 is SGHDN and CDR2 is FVKESK. The CDR3 bases are TGTACCAGCAGCCAAGAGGGAGGTAATACGCAGTATTTT. Translated: CTSSQEGGNTQYF.

A remark on this clonotype: It may be a read error: a sequence one base away is much more abundant. The genes are TRBV6-1 and TRBJ1-2, with D unclear. The CDR3 covers 12 residues. V was shortened by 1 base and J by 6 bases, with 6 bases between the two germline ends. Germline CDR1 is MNHNS and CDR2 is SASEGT. CDR3 sequence: CASSEGDDGYTF. In DNA form, the CDR3 reads TGTGCCAGCAGTGAAGGGGATGATGGCTACACCTTC.

In the case of this clonotype: The CDR3 ends on some other residue instead of the conserved phenylalanine or tryptophan, so this is likely a read error. The chain uses TRBV12-3 or TRBV12-4 and TRBJ1-4; D gene uncertain. CDR3 length: 14 residues. The CDR3 loop reads CVSSSTSWPEKLFS. Written as DNA, the CDR3 is TGTGTCAGCAGTTCAACTTCGTGGCCAGAAAAACTGTTTTCT.

In the case of this clonotype: The germline gene is not matched at one end of the junction; a read error may be the cause. The rearrangement links TRBV28 to TRBJ2-1; 11 bases fit TRBD1. CDR3 length: 14 amino acids. Per the germline V gene, CDR1 is MDHEN and CDR2 is SYDVKM. CDR3 coding DNA: TGTGCCAGCCTCGGACAGGGGGCGTGCAATGAGAAGTTCTTC. As protein: CASLGQGACNEKFF.

This clonotype was counted at least ten times. Since no conserved phenylalanine or tryptophan closes the CDR3, a read error is the likely cause. V usage is TRBV11-3 and J usage is TRBJ2-1; no reliable D call. With 7 bases removed from V and 7 bases from J, the gap between germline ends came to 17 bases. CDR1 and CDR2 (germline): SGHNT, YENEEA. The CDR3 sequence is 14 residues long. This CDR3 reads CASTVGAPANEQFL. In DNA form, the CDR3 reads TGTGCCAGCACCGTAGGTGCCCCCGCGAATGAGCAGTTCCTC.

This clonotype was seen only a few times. The chain carries TRBV7-8 and TRBJ2-3, with D possibly being TRBD2 (6 bases). CDR3 length: 17 amino acids. CDR1 SGHVS and CDR2 FQNEAQ come from the germline V gene. V was shortened by 1 base and J by 1 base, with 15 bases between the two germline ends. In nucleotides, the CDR3 is TGTGCCAGCAGCTTAGATTCGGGAGCGAAGGGCACAGATACGCAGTATTTT. It is translated as CASSLDSGAKGTDTQYF.

There are many counts of this clonotype. This may come from a read error, since a much larger clone is one base off. V gene TRBV11-2 combines with J gene TRBJ1-1; D gene uncertain. Per germline, CDR1 SGHAT and CDR2 FQNNGV. CDR3 length: 15 residues. The CDR3: CASSLGRGFYTETFF. The CDR3 bases are TGTGCCAGCAGCTTAGGCCGGGGATTTTACACTGAAACTTTCTTT. The full variable domain, with the rest looked up from reference TRBV11-2 and TRBJ1-1, is EAGVAQSPRYKIIEKRQSVAFWCNPISGHATLYWYQQILGQGPKLLIQFQNNGVVDDSQLPKDRFSAERLKGVDSTLKIQPAKLEDSAVYLCASSLGRGFYTETFFGQGTRLTVV.

This clonotype has at least ten counts. This chain joins TRBV11-3 and TRBJ2-1; 9 bases line up with TRBD1. The CDR3 loop spans 14 amino acids. Germline lookup yields CDR1 SGHNT and CDR2 YENEEA. Trimming cost V 4 bases and J 8 bases; bases outside gene matches: 6. The CDR3 sequence: CASSYGTGNHEQFF. Here the CDR3 DNA reads TGTGCCAGCAGCTATGGGACAGGGAACCATGAGCAGTTCTTC.

This clonotype showed up just once. Here the CDR3 omits its conserved ending phenylalanine or tryptophan, so a read error is the likely source. The chain joins TRBV11-1 to TRBJ2-1; possibly TRBD2 for D (6 bases). Trimming took 5 bases from V and 0 from J, leaving 14 bases between them. CDR1 is SGHAT, CDR2 FQDESV, per germline (reference sequence). The CDR3 sequence is 16 residues long. CDR3 in DNA: TGTGCCAGCAGCCCCGGGACTTTCAGCTCCTACAATGAGCAGTTCCGC. This codes for CASSPGTFSSYNEQFR.

The chain recombines TRBV29-1 with TRBJ1-2, with 10 bases aligning to TRBD1. Germline values: CDR1 SQVTM, CDR2 ANQGSEA. This CDR3 has 13 residues. V was pared by 1 base and J by 4 bases, with 0 bases of the junction left unmatched. CDR3 region: CSVEGQGAYGYTF. Here the CDR3 DNA reads TGCAGCGTTGAAGGACAGGGGGCCTATGGCTACACCTTC.

The sample holds a few counts of this clonotype. The rearrangement links TRBV28 to TRBJ2-4; TRBD2 agrees at 8 bases. The CDR3 has 15 amino acids. Per germline, CDR1 MDHEN and CDR2 SYDVKM. V lost 6 bases to trimming and J lost 6 bases; unmatched junction nucleotides: 10. CDR3 amino acids: CASSGGGAKGNIQYF. CDR3 in DNA: TGTGCCAGCAGCGGGGGGGGAGCCAAGGGAAACATTCAGTACTTC.

The chain joins TRBV7-9 to TRBJ1-1; 7 bases are shared with TRBD1. This CDR3 has 13 residues. Germline CDR1 and CDR2: SEHNR and FQNEAQ (reference sequence). With 5 bases clipped from V and 6 bases from J, the junction kept 6 bases outside the gene matches. The CDR3 protein is CASSRRQGPEAFF. CDR3 nucleotide sequence: TGTGCCAGCAGCCGCAGACAGGGTCCTGAAGCTTTCTTT.

Note on this clonotype: A much larger clone lies a single base off, so this may be a read error. The V call is TRBV6-5, the J call TRBJ2-7; 7 nucleotides line up with TRBD1. Per germline, CDR1 MNHEY and CDR2 SVGAGI. The CDR3 has 16 residues. CDR3 region: CASRPARDSHIYGQYF. The CDR3 DNA reads TGTGCCAGCAGACCCGCCCGGGACAGTCATATCTACGGGCAGTACTTC.

This clonotype was observed at least ten times. The chain combines TRBV12-3 or TRBV12-4 with TRBJ2-7; 12 bases fit TRBD2. This CDR3 spans 15 amino acids. V shed 5 bases and J 6 bases; nucleotides not matched to a gene: 8. The CDR3 reads CASSHGLAGRGEQYF. The DNA of the CDR3 is TGTGCCAGCAGTCATGGACTAGCGGGACGAGGCGAGCAGTACTTC.

The chain uses TRBV5-4 and TRBJ2-7, with 11 bases aligning to TRBD2. V was pared by 2 bases and J by 3 bases, with 4 bases of the junction left unmatched. Germline V gene data show CDR1 as SGHNT and CDR2 as YYREEE (reference sequence). The CDR3 covers 15 residues. CDR3 sequence reads: CASSFGTSGVYEQYV. The CDR3 DNA sequence: TGTGCCAGCAGCTTCGGGACTAGCGGAGTCTACGAGCAGTACGTC.

CDR3 sequence reads: CARTGPDQETQYF. In nucleotides, the CDR3 is TGTGCCAGGACGGGGCCGGACCAAGAGACCCAGTACTTC. This chain links TRBV5-6 with TRBJ2-5; D may correspond to TRBD1 or TRBD2 (5 bases each). The CDR3 loop spans 13 amino acids. Germline V lookup: CDR1 SGHDT, CDR2 YYEEEE. V lost 8 bases and J 0 bases, leaving 11 bases between the germline ends.